The 12 T cell receptor beta chains below all came from one sample that was sequenced in a study of T cell repertoires in cytomegalovirus infection. TCRdb recomputed calls from the reads with MiXCR, one row per CDR3 protein. The sample comprises about 230,000 distinct CDR3 sequences, roughly 6.5% of which are singletons, and under 7.5% rests with the top ten. The sample was PBMCs. All receptors derive from a human donor in good health (CMV status not recorded). Some clones in this sample may be carry-over from other donors' samples.

This clonotype was observed many times. The chain links TRBV6-2 or TRBV6-3 to TRBJ1-5, with 7 bases lining up with TRBD1. The V gene end was trimmed by 2 bases and the J gene end by 10 bases; junction bases not matched to a gene: 11. The CDR3 contains 15 residues. Germline V gives CDR1 MNHEY, CDR2 SVGEGT. The CDR3 nucleotides are TGTGCCAGCAGTTACGGCTGGACAGGTCCAGAACCCCAGCATTTT. Translating gives CASSYGWTGPEPQHF.

This clonotype has at least ten counts. The V and J genes are TRBV20-1 and TRBJ1-3, with D possibly being TRBD1 (5 bases). The germline V and J ends were trimmed by 5 bases and 0 bases, with 11 bases remaining between them. Germline CDR1 is DFQATT and CDR2 is SNEGSKA (reference sequence). CDR3 length equals 14 residues. This CDR3 reads CSAGVGASGNTIYF. CDR3 sequence (DNA): TGCAGTGCTGGGGTCGGGGCCTCTGGAAACACCATATATTTT.

This clonotype was seen ten or more times. The V and J genes are TRBV4-3 and TRBJ2-1, with 8 bases matching TRBD2. The V gene's germline CDR1 is LGHNA and CDR2 YSLEER. This CDR3 has 16 amino acids. The trim removed 1 base at V and 4 bases at J, leaving 6 bases unmatched. The CDR3 DNA follows: TGCGCCAGCAGCCAAGTTTTCAGCGGGGGTTACAATGAGCAGTTCTTC. Translation gives CASSQVFSGGYNEQFF.

The chain is built from TRBV29-1 and TRBJ2-7; D is possibly TRBD1 (6 bases). The V end lost 3 bases, the J end lost 2 bases, and 14 bases lay between the germline ends. Germline CDR1 reads SQVTM; CDR2 reads ANQGSEA. This CDR3 has 14 amino acids. CDR3 nucleotides: TGCAGCGTTGAGGACAGCAGTCAGCCCTACGAGCAGTACTTC. Amino acid sequence: CSVEDSSQPYEQYF.

In this sample, this clonotype turned up many times. The V and J genes are TRBV23-1 and TRBJ1-5, with D uncertain. TRBV23-1 is reported as an ORF; its role is uncertain. Trimming removed 3 bases from V and 9 bases from J, with 9 bases in between. The CDR3 is 12 amino acids. Here the CDR3 reads CASSHRKRPQHF. CDR3 DNA sequence: TGCGCCAGCAGTCATCGGAAAAGGCCCCAGCATTTT.

This clonotype was counted many times. The chain has TRBV7-2 and TRBJ1-6; 8 nucleotides match TRBD1. Trimming took 0 bases from V and 9 from J; bases not matched to a gene: 4. This CDR3 has 15 residues. CDR1 SGHTA and CDR2 FQGNSA come from the germline V gene. CDR3 residues: CASSLAQGEGSPLHF. The CDR3 DNA reads TGTGCCAGCAGCTTAGCACAGGGGGAAGGTTCACCCCTCCACTTT.

Note on this clonotype: Just one base apart from a much larger clone, this may be a read error. The chain links TRBV20-1 to TRBJ2-1; D possibly corresponds to TRBD2 (5 bases). Germline lookup yields CDR1 DFQATT and CDR2 SNEGSKA (reference sequence). The CDR3 totals 12 residues. The DNA for the CDR3 is TGCAGTGCCTCCCGGGATCCTAATGAGCAGTCCTTC. Translation: CSASRDPNEQSF.

The chain links TRBV6-6 to TRBJ1-4, with 11 bases identical to TRBD1. The CDR3 has 14 residues. CDR1 and CDR2 from the germline V gene are MNHNY and SVGAGI (reference sequence). The junction had 1 base not matched to a gene; V was cut back by 4 bases and J by 6 bases. The DNA of the CDR3 is TGTGCCAGCAGTTGGGGACAGGGGGATGAAAAACTGTTTTTT. It is translated as CASSWGQGDEKLFF.

This clonotype was picked up many times. CDR3 loop: CGISLGSEKLFF. Written as DNA, the CDR3 is TGCGGCATCTCTCTGGGGAGTGAAAAACTGTTTTTT. V is TRBV29-1 and J is TRBJ1-4; D gene ambiguous. The CDR3 consists of 12 residues. Per the germline V gene, CDR1 is SQVTM and CDR2 is ANQGSEA.

This clonotype was seen ten or more times. V gene TRBV6-1 combines with J gene TRBJ1-1, with TRBD1 identical over 11 bases. The CDR3 sequence is 15 residues long. Germline loops: CDR1 MNHNS, CDR2 SASEGT. Trimming removed 6 bases from V and 3 bases from J; junction bases left unmatched: 6. Here the CDR3 reads CASRPWTGGDTEAFF. CDR3 sequence (DNA): TGTGCCAGCAGACCCTGGACAGGGGGCGACACTGAAGCTTTCTTT.

Comment on this clonotype: This may be a read error, as it is one base from a much larger clone. The V gene is TRBV12-3 or TRBV12-4, the J gene TRBJ1-5; 10 bases match TRBD1. The CDR3 contains 16 residues. CDR3 amino acids: CACSLDRGGGNQPQHF. DNA for the CDR3: TGTGCCTGCAGTTTGGACAGGGGGGGAGGCAATCAGCCCCAGCATTTT.

Many counts were recorded for this clonotype. The rearrangement uses TRBV10-3 and TRBJ1-2; the match to TRBD1 covers 7 bases. V was pared by 3 bases and J by 5 bases, with 9 bases of the junction left unmatched. Germline lookup yields CDR1 ENHRY and CDR2 SYGVKD. The CDR3 extends over 15 amino acids. The CDR3: CAISESTGEGYGYTF. CDR3 nucleotide sequence: TGTGCCATCAGTGAAAGTACAGGGGAAGGGTATGGCTACACCTTC.